These 13 T cell receptor beta chains were sequenced from one sample in a study of STAT5B mutations in CD4+ large granular lymphocyte leukemia. Assay: immunoSEQ multiplex PCR; the TCRdb copy retains only in-frame clones and omits some. The table shows some 32,000 clones, with roughly 74% occurring only once. Sequencing input: CD4+ T cells from blood buffy coats. Receptor source: a human donor in good health.

The chain uses TRBV5-8 and TRBJ2-3, with D maybe TRBD1 (5 bases). Germline CDR1 reads SGHTS; CDR2 reads YDEGEE. The CDR3 spans 15 residues. Trimming took off 0 bases at V and 1 base at J, with 9 bases between the two ends. The chain's CDR3 is CASSLGQGGTDTQYF. As DNA, the CDR3 is TGTGCCAGCAGCTTGGGACAAGGGGGCACAGATACGCAGTATTTT.

This chain uses TRBV6-1 with TRBJ1-2; D remains unclear. The CDR3 sequence is 13 residues long. Trimming shortened V by 5 bases and J by 3 bases, and 10 bases separated the two germline ends. The germline gives CDR1 MNHNS, CDR2 SASEGT. CDR3 in DNA: TGTGCCAGCAGTCTCTCGGGAGACTATGGCTACACCTTC. Translation: CASSLSGDYGYTF.

This chain joins TRBV5-1 and TRBJ1-1; D possibly corresponds to TRBD1 (6 bases). Trimming cost V 4 bases and J 1 base, with 20 bases left between them. This CDR3 has 17 residues. Germline V gene sequence: CDR1 SGHRS, CDR2 YFSETQ. This CDR3 reads CASSPRDTPLPNTEAFF. The CDR3 DNA is TGCGCCAGCAGCCCCCGGGACACACCATTGCCGAACACTGAAGCTTTCTTT.

This clone showed up just once. This chain links TRBV19 with TRBJ2-5; D is ambiguous. CDR3 length equals 13 residues. Germline values: CDR1 LNHDA, CDR2 SQIVND (reference sequence). V dropped 7 bases and J dropped 0 bases, with 9 bases sitting between them. The CDR3 DNA reads TGTGCCAGTAACGGGCTGTACCAAGAGACCCAGTACTTC. It translates to CASNGLYQETQYF.

The chain links TRBV19 to TRBJ2-1; no clear D. V gave up 5 bases and J gave up 4 bases, with 9 bases separating them. This CDR3 has 13 amino acids. Germline V gene data show CDR1 as LNHDA and CDR2 as SQIVND (reference sequence). CDR3 region: CASSQSLYNEQFF. DNA of the CDR3: TGTGCCAGTAGTCAGTCCCTATACAATGAGCAGTTCTTC.

The rearrangement links TRBV18 to TRBJ1-1, with TRBD1 matching over 11 bases. Germline V gives CDR1 KGHSH, CDR2 LQKENI. This CDR3 is 15 amino acids long. V lost 5 bases to trimming and J lost 5 bases; unmatched junction nucleotides: 7. CDR3 bases: TGTGCCAGCTCAACCGGACAGGGGGCAAGTACTGAAGCTTTCTTT. Protein sequence: CASSTGQGASTEAFF.

The chain recombines TRBV7-9 with TRBJ2-3; the D is unclear. This CDR3 has 12 amino acids. Germline V CDR1 and CDR2: SEHNR, FQNEAQ (reference sequence). Trimming shortened V by 3 bases and J by 6 bases, and 7 bases separated the two germline ends. In nucleotides, the CDR3 is TGTGCCAGCAGCTTTGGAGCGGATACGCAGTATTTT. Encoded protein: CASSFGADTQYF.

This chain connects TRBV25-1 to TRBJ1-1; no clear D. V was clipped by 7 bases and J by 5 bases, with 8 bases between them. Germline loops: CDR1 MGHDK, CDR2 SYGVNS. The CDR3 covers 11 residues. CDR3 residues: CASISGTEAFF. CDR3 DNA sequence: TGTGCCAGCATTTCGGGTACTGAAGCTTTCTTT. The full variable domain, rest sourced from reference TRBV25-1 and TRBJ1-1, is EADIYQTPRYLVIGTGKKITLECSQTMGHDKMYWYQQDPGMELHLIHYSYGVNSTEKGDLSSESTVSRIRTEHFPLTLESARPSHTSQYLCASISGTEAFFGQGTRLTVV.

The chain uses TRBV7-2 and TRBJ2-3; D is unclear. Germline lookup yields CDR1 SGHTA and CDR2 FQGNSA. V gave up 5 bases and J gave up 4 bases, with 10 bases separating them. The CDR3 runs to 13 residues. CDR3 loop: CASSTTPSDTQYF. CDR3 in DNA: TGTGCCAGCAGCACAACGCCCTCAGATACGCAGTATTTT.

The CDR3 here is CASSPLTGMDTEAFF. The CDR3 DNA follows: TGTGCCAGCTCACCACTTACAGGGATGGACACTGAAGCTTTCTTT. V usage is TRBV18 and J usage is TRBJ1-1; tentative D call: TRBD1 (6 bases). Germline lookup yields CDR1 KGHSH and CDR2 LQKENI. The CDR3 extends over 15 amino acids. V was shortened by 1 base and J by 3 bases, with 12 bases between the two germline ends.

This chain links TRBV11-2 with TRBJ2-5; TRBD2 matches at 8 bases. V was clipped by 5 bases and J by 1 base; unmatched bases: 12. There are 17 residues in the CDR3. CDR1 is SGHAT and CDR2 is FQNNGV in the germline V gene. This CDR3 is CASSPFRLAGLQETQYF. Written as DNA, the CDR3 is TGTGCCAGCAGCCCGTTTCGGCTAGCGGGCCTCCAAGAGACCCAGTACTTC.

The rearrangement joins TRBV29-1 to TRBJ1-5, with 7 bases that match TRBD1. The CDR3 runs to 13 residues. CDR1 SQVTM and CDR2 ANQGSEA come from the germline V gene. Trimming took 7 bases from V and 5 from J; bases not matched to a gene: 8. DNA of the CDR3: TGCAGCGCTGCAGGGGGATTCGATCAGCCCCAGCATTTT. The encoded protein is CSAAGGFDQPQHF.

CDR3 DNA: TGCGCCAGCAGTTCGGGGGGAGAACAGCCCCAGCATTTT. Translating it yields CASSSGGEQPQHF. The chain couples TRBV10-1 to TRBJ1-5, with D possibly TRBD1 on 5 matching bases. Germline V gene lookup returns CDR1 WNHNN and CDR2 SYGVQD (reference sequence). This CDR3 contains 13 residues. V lost 5 bases, J lost 7 bases, and 12 bases lay in between.